This T cell receptor beta chain was captured by sequencing in a study of cytomegalovirus exposure and HLA in healthy donors. Whole-study findings and limits: A later analysis associated approximately 17,000 TCR beta sequences with HLA alleles at a 0.05 false discovery rate. Highest at DRB1 and lowest at HLA-C, TCR association rates differed among HLA loci in a later analysis. Further analysis, carried out later, found HLA-associated TCR beta chains more clonally expanded than equally common other chains.

Concerning this clone itself: Its specificity is not known.

Looked up from germline, CDR1 is LNHNV and CDR2 is YYDKDF (reference sequence). V shed 0 bases and J shed 5 bases, with 11 bases lying between them. The CDR3 length is 14 residues. The PCR employed 60 Vbeta primers together with 13 Jbeta primers. Original processing notes: There were around 80 million unique TCR beta chains by a later count, and 10 million to 12 million of them were shared. Sequenced by immunoSEQ multiplex PCR; TCRdb stores in-frame clones only, minus some. V, J and clone size are taken as reported in that table, and D and trimming were inferred from the DNA itself. The repertoire has 190,000 or so clones, around 86% of them found once; the top ten carry 1.6%.

The TCR was taken from a man in his fifties or sixties in good health and CMV-seronegative. The chain carries TRBV15 and TRBJ2-7; D not resolved. The material sequenced was PBMCs. The CDR3 region has the DNA TGTGCCACCAGCAGAGATGGTTTCGCGGACGAGCAGTACTTC. Amino acids: CATSRDGFADEQYF.